This T cell receptor (beta chain) derives from a study of identical twins (dated by TCRdb to 2016 to 2018). For the study in its entirety: TCR alpha and beta repertoires from monozygotic twins, unrelated adults of various ages and cord blood were deep-sequenced to test whether fetal clonotypes persist. To rule out contamination, the twin experiments were replicated at different times with different library preparation protocols.

Library generation was performed with 5' RACE. Sequencing used an Illumina HiSeq 2000. Template switching introduced a universal primer binding site; the final cDNA contained a unique molecular identifier, enabling accurate counting of TCR cDNA molecules. First-strand cDNA for TCR alpha and beta chains was synthesized from specific primers in the conserved constant-segment region. To control for contamination, each cDNA library was double barcoded with a SMART-Mk sample barcode plus Illumina barcodes. TruSeq adapter sequences along with Illumina sample barcodes were introduced in two successive PCR steps. The TCR alpha and beta cDNA libraries were sequenced on the Illumina HiSeq platform using custom primers. Per the original workflow: Unique molecular identifiers were extracted from raw reads with MiGEC, and CDR3 positions were determined with MiXCR. For each individual, recombination models were inferred using an EM algorithm with the repgenHMM and IGoR tools. Shared clonotypes were analyzed with the tcR package in R, and sharing was normalized by the product of cloneset sizes. To study raw recombination without the effects of thymic and clonal selection, out-of-frame nonproductive sequences were analyzed. The raw public reads went through TCRdb reprocessing: fastp at Q25, MiXCR clone calling, in-frame beta chains kept. When rows share a CDR3 protein, they turn into one entry using the most common DNA and genes. The V and J calls follow TCRdb's processing rather than the paper's. In this sample the table shows roughly 630,000 distinct CDR3 sequences, roughly 7.1% of which occur a single time. Roughly 1.6% of the sample is held by the ten biggest clonotypes.

V ends up 2 bases short and J 1 base short, with an unmatched junction base count of 4. Reading the germline V gene gives CDR1 SGDLS and CDR2 YYNGEE. The CDR3 covers 16 residues, taking in both the cysteine and the phenylalanine. The read is trimmed to its CDR3 DNA, 48 bases read in frame from base 1. Only healthy Caucasian donors were included. The twin cohort consisted of three pairs of female monozygotic twins, all aged about 18 to 30 years. RNA for TCR libraries was isolated from peripheral blood mononuclear cells. Study-level results and caveats: In monozygotic twins, out-of-frame TCR alpha sharing was systematically underestimated by recombination models, although the models agreed with sharing between unrelated individuals. Fewer insertions were carried by abundant cord blood beta clonotypes; a weaker similar trend was observed in young adult naive repertoires, while no such trend was observed in memory repertoires. A weaker excess of twin sharing was found in beta out-of-frame sequences because the signal-to-noise ratio was lowered by fewer shared sequences. Because the same donors could not be followed over many years, the conclusions depended on cross-sectional statistical analysis. Compared with coincidental sharing between unrelated individuals, out-of-frame TCR alpha sequences shared between twins had an excess of sequences with low generation probability. Invariant T cells such as MAIT and iNKT could partly confound zero-insertion analyses, although diverse VJ usage argued against such confounding for most clonotypes.

A few counts support this clonotype. This clone's antigen is unknown. No per-base quality is available; no much larger clone lies one base away. The same sample was also used in a study of yellow fever vaccine responses in identical twins. From that second study: The T cell response to vaccination in identical twins was reported by the authors to appear partly convergent and partly personalized. In identical twins, the study followed T cell clones that responded to the vaccine with precision.

The TCR sequence derives from a woman younger than 35 in good health. Recombination connected TRBV9 to TRBJ2-2; 8 bases in between match TRBD1. The sequencing input was PBMCs. The DNA is TGTGCCAGCAGCGTTAGTGGGACAGGGAACACCGGGGAGCTGTTTTTT. Its translation is CASSVSGTGNTGELFF.